This TCR beta chain was recovered during a study of blood T cell repertoires in COVID-19. Turning to the study itself: Italy, Spain and the United States were the sources of the convalescent and acute COVID-19 samples. In each case, the material was cDNA or gDNA derived from T cells, B-cell-depleted T cells, or PBMCs.

In the original analysis: Counts of nucleated cells, estimated from reference gene primer amplification, were obtained. Method: immunoSEQ multiplex PCR; TCRdb's copy keeps in-frame clones and lacks some. V, J and clone size are those of that table, while D and trimming were read from the DNA. The table includes 150,000 or so clones, 80% detected once. CDR1 ENHRY and CDR2 SYGVKD come from the germline V gene. The CDR3 has 14 residues. V dropped 3 bases and J dropped 2; count of bases not matched to a gene: 1. This TCR was recovered from a man between 60 and 75 years old with acute or convalescent COVID-19. The sample taken for sequencing was peripheral blood. The rearrangement uses TRBV10-3 and TRBJ2-3; the match to TRBD2 covers 8 bases. CDR3 DNA sequence: TGTGCCATCAGTGATAGCGGGGTCACAGATACGCAGTATTTT. It codes for CAISDSGVTDTQYF.